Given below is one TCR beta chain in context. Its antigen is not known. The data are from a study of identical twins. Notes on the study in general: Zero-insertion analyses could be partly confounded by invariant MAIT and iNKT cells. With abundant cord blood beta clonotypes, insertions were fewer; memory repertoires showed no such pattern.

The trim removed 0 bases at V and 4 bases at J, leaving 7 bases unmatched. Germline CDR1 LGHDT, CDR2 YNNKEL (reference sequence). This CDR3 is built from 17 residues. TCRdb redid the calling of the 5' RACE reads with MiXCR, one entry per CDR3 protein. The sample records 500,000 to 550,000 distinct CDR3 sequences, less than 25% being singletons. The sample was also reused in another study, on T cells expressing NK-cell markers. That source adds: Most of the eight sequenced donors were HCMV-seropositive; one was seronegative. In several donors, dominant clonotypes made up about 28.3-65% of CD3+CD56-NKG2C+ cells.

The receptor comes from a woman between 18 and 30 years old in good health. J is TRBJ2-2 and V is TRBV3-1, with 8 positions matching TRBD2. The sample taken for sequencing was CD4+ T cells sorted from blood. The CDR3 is CASSQERTSQSTGELFF. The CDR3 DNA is TGTGCCAGCAGCCAAGAGAGGACTAGCCAATCCACCGGGGAGCTGTTTTTT. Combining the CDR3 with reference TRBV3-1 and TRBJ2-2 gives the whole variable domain DTAVSQTPKYLVTQMGNDKSIKCEQNLGHDTMYWYKQDSKKFLKIMFSYNNKELIINETVPNRFSPKSPDKAHLNLHINSLELGDSAVYFCASSQERTSQSTGELFFGEGSRLTVL.